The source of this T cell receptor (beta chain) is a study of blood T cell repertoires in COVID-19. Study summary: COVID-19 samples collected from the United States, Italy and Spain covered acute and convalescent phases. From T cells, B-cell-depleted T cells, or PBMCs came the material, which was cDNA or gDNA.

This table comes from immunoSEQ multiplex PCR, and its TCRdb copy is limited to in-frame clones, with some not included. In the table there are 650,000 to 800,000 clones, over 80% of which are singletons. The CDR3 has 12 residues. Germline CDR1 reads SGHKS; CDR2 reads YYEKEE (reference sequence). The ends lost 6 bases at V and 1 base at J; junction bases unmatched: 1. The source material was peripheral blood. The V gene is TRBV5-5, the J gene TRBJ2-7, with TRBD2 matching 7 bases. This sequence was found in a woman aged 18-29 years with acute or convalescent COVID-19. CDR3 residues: CASNSGSYEQYF. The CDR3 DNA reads TGTGCCAGCAATAGCGGGTCCTACGAGCAGTACTTC.